The 28 T cell receptor beta chains listed next were all sequenced from one sample in a study of early T cells in non-severe SARS-CoV-2 infection (dated by TCRdb to about 2021). The library came from 5' RACE. Reads for this sample came from a NextSeq 500. TCRdb took the public reads, trimmed them with fastp at Q25, ran MiXCR for clone calling and kept in-frame beta chains. Each record represents a unique CDR3 protein, reported with the most common genes and DNA among its rows. In this sample the table shows roughly 55,000 distinct CDR3 sequences, 6% to 7% of which occur a single time. Roughly 4% of the sample lies in the top ten. The specimen sequenced was whole blood. These receptors originate from an adult who was a healthcare worker with PCR-confirmed SARS-CoV-2 infection or an uninfected control (not recorded which).

This clonotype was seen repeatedly, ten times or more. The chain is built from TRBV6-2 or TRBV6-3 and TRBJ2-7; D remains ambiguous. Germline V lookup: CDR1 MNHEY, CDR2 SVGEGT. CDR3 length equals 12 residues. V was cut by 2 bases and J by 6 bases, with 8 bases left in between. CDR3 DNA: TGTGCCAGCAGTTACACCGGTGGCGAGCAGTACTTC. Its translation is CASSYTGGEQYF.

V and J are TRBV5-4 and TRBJ1-1; 7 bases fit TRBD1. There are 16 residues in the CDR3. V was clipped by 0 bases and J by 4 bases; unmatched bases: 9. The germline CDR1 and CDR2 sequences are SGHNT and YYREEE (reference sequence). The CDR3 region is CASSLELDRVGTEAFF. The CDR3 region has the DNA TGTGCCAGCAGCTTGGAGCTTGACAGGGTGGGCACTGAAGCTTTCTTT.

The V and J genes are TRBV7-2 and TRBJ1-2, with TRBD1 identical over 8 bases. The CDR3 has 15 amino acids. J gave up 8 bases and V 4 bases, and 12 bases lay outside the gene matches. Germline values: CDR1 SGHTA, CDR2 FQGNSA. The CDR3 region is CASSSTVRGRAGYTF. The CDR3, as DNA: TGTGCCAGCAGCTCTACCGTCAGGGGGCGCGCCGGCTACACCTTC.

V usage is TRBV20-1 and J usage is TRBJ2-7, with 7 positions matching TRBD1. The V and J ends lost 5 bases and 5 bases, in that order; junction bases with no gene match: 12. The CDR3 is made up of 14 amino acids. Per the germline V gene, CDR1 is DFQATT and CDR2 is SNEGSKA (reference sequence). The CDR3 region is CSARPATGLNEQYF. DNA for the CDR3: TGCAGTGCTCGTCCAGCGACAGGGCTGAACGAGCAGTACTTC.

The chain employs TRBV2 and TRBJ2-7; 9 positions match TRBD1. The V segment lost 4 bases and the J segment 5 bases; nucleotides outside the gene matches: 9. Per germline, CDR1 SNHLY and CDR2 FYNNEI. This CDR3 spans 15 amino acids. The CDR3 protein is CASSVGTGRVHEQYF. The CDR3 DNA follows: TGTGCCAGCAGTGTAGGGACAGGGAGAGTCCACGAGCAGTACTTC.

V and J are TRBV12-3 or TRBV12-4 and TRBJ2-5; D gene unclear. V lost 2 bases to trimming and J lost 5 bases, with 9 bases between them. The CDR3 length is 13 residues. This CDR3 reads CASSLIRAETQYF. In DNA, the CDR3 is TGTGCCAGCAGTTTAATAAGAGCTGAGACCCAGTACTTC.

This clonotype appeared many times. The chain combines TRBV19 with TRBJ1-2, with D possibly TRBD1 on 5 matching bases. The germline V gene encodes CDR1 LNHDA and CDR2 SQIVND (reference sequence). The CDR3 is 13 residues long. The V and J ends lost 5 bases and 2 bases respectively, with 9 bases between them. CDR3 bases: TGTGCCAGTAGTCTGACAGCAAACTATGGCTACACCTTC. This sequence encodes CASSLTANYGYTF.

The V gene is TRBV6-2 or TRBV6-3, the J gene TRBJ1-5; D gene uncertain. The V gene's germline CDR1 is MNHEY and CDR2 SVGEGT. The V end was cut by 1 base, the J end by 1 base, with 2 bases between. The CDR3 totals 13 residues. Written as DNA, the CDR3 is TGTGCCAGCAGTTACTTCAGCAATCAGCCCCAGCATTTT. Its translation is CASSYFSNQPQHF.

This clonotype was recorded many times. The J gene is TRBJ2-7, the V gene TRBV18; no reliable D call. CDR1 KGHSH and CDR2 LQKENI come from the germline V gene. Trimming removed 0 bases from V and 3 bases from J, with 9 bases in between. The CDR3 totals 14 residues. In nucleotides, the CDR3 is TGTGCCAGCTCACCACCGGGAACCTTCTACGAGCAGTACTTC. It is translated as CASSPPGTFYEQYF.

This clonotype was picked up many times. This sequence joins TRBV4-3 and TRBJ1-1; no definite D call. Germline V gene lookup returns CDR1 LGHNA and CDR2 YSLEER. The CDR3 is 17 residues long. V was shortened by 0 bases and J by 1 base, with 15 bases between the two germline ends. The CDR3 protein is CASSQDITFRQNTEAFF. The CDR3 DNA follows: TGCGCCAGCAGCCAAGATATCACATTTCGACAGAACACTGAAGCTTTCTTT.

This clonotype has a handful of counts. The J gene is TRBJ2-6, the V gene TRBV7-9; 7 bases fit TRBD1. Losses at the gene ends were 5 bases for V and 4 bases for J; bases not matched to a gene: 2. Germline V CDR1 and CDR2: SEHNR, FQNEAQ (reference sequence). CDR3 length: 14 residues. The CDR3 sequence is CASSRTGGANVLTF. CDR3 nucleotides: TGTGCCAGCAGCCGGACAGGAGGGGCCAACGTCCTGACTTTC.

This chain connects TRBV20-1 to TRBJ2-7; 8 bases agree with TRBD1. Germline trimming cut 6 bases from V and 1 base from J; bases unmatched to any gene: 8. CDR3 size: 14 residues. CDR1 is DFQATT and CDR2 is SNEGSKA in the germline V gene (reference sequence). The CDR3 region is CSANDRGPSYEQYF. DNA for the CDR3: TGCAGTGCCAACGACAGGGGACCATCCTACGAGCAGTACTTC.

This chain joins TRBV5-1 and TRBJ1-6, with 10 nucleotides matching TRBD1. The trim removed 0 bases at V and 0 bases at J, leaving 0 bases unmatched. Germline V gene sequence: CDR1 SGHRS, CDR2 YFSETQ. The CDR3 covers 17 residues. This CDR3 is CASSLGQGASYNSPLHF. The DNA for the CDR3 is TGCGCCAGCAGCTTGGGACAGGGGGCCTCCTATAATTCACCCCTCCACTTT.

This clonotype has ten or more counts. One junction end does not reproduce the germline sequence, and a read error may be involved. V is TRBV7-7 and J is TRBJ2-2; D is unclear. CDR1 and CDR2 (germline): SSHAT, FNYEAQ (reference sequence). The length of the CDR3 is 16 residues. CDR3 in DNA: TGTGCTAGCAGTCCCCAGTCTGCGGTGAACACCGGGGAGCTGTTTTTT. Its translation: CASSPQSAVNTGELFF.

Ten or more counts support this clonotype. The chain has TRBV6-6 and TRBJ2-5; a possible D gene is TRBD1 (5 bases). Trimming cost V 2 bases and J 2 bases, with 12 bases left between them. The CDR3 consists of 15 residues. Germline V CDR1 and CDR2: MNHNY, SVGAGI (reference sequence). CDR3 sequence: CASSYRQGGQETQYF. The CDR3, as DNA: TGTGCCAGCAGTTACCGGCAGGGTGGGCAAGAGACCCAGTACTTC.

This clonotype was counted between two and nine times. The chain combines TRBV7-9 with TRBJ2-3; TRBD1 matches at 10 bases. The germline gives CDR1 SEHNR, CDR2 FQNEAQ (reference sequence). Losses at the gene ends were 7 bases for V and 6 bases for J; bases not matched to a gene: 10. This CDR3 spans 15 amino acids. CDR3 nucleotides: TGTGCCAGCACCATAGGGGACAGGGGCGCCGATACGCAGTATTTT. This gives the protein CASTIGDRGADTQYF.

This clonotype was observed at least ten times. The chain combines TRBV6-2 or TRBV6-3 with TRBJ2-7; D is unclear. Germline assignment: CDR1 MNHEY and CDR2 SVGEGT. The CDR3 loop spans 14 amino acids. V lost 6 bases to trimming and J lost 3 bases, with 15 bases between them. Here the CDR3 reads CASRSTFSLYEQYF. DNA of the CDR3: TGTGCCAGCAGATCAACATTCTCCCTCTACGAGCAGTACTTC.

There are many counts of this clonotype. The V call is TRBV20-1, the J call TRBJ2-5, with 11 bases aligning to TRBD2. CDR1 DFQATT and CDR2 SNEGSKA come from the germline V gene (reference sequence). The J segment lost 4 bases and the V segment lost 1 base, leaving 5 bases of the junction unmatched. CDR3 length: 15 amino acids. CDR3 coding DNA: TGCAGTGCTAGAGTCCCTAGCGGGGGGACAGAGACCCAGTACTTC. This gives the protein CSARVPSGGTETQYF.

The sample holds a few counts of this clonotype. This chain connects TRBV7-6 to TRBJ1-1, with a possible D match to TRBD1 (5 bases). CDR1 is SGHVS, CDR2 FNYEAQ, per germline. V gave up 5 bases and J gave up 10 bases, with 17 bases separating them. The CDR3 sequence is 13 residues long. CDR3 residues: CASSLGAKAAAFF. CDR3 nucleotide sequence: TGTGCCAGCAGCCTAGGGGCTAAAGCCGCAGCTTTCTTT.

The J gene is TRBJ2-3, the V gene TRBV7-6; 8 bases map to TRBD1. The length of the CDR3 is 16 residues. The trim removed 3 bases at V and 6 bases at J, leaving 11 bases unmatched. Looked up from germline, CDR1 is SGHVS and CDR2 is FNYEAQ. The chain's CDR3 is CASSFGFDRGMDTQYF. The CDR3 DNA is TGTGCCAGCAGCTTTGGCTTCGACAGGGGTATGGATACGCAGTATTTT.

This clonotype was observed at least ten times. The gene calls are TRBV6-2 or TRBV6-3 and TRBJ2-1, with D perhaps matching TRBD1 (9 bases). CDR1 and CDR2 (germline): MNHEY, SVGEGT. The V and J ends lost 2 bases and 9 bases respectively, with 38 bases between them. This CDR3 contains 22 residues. The CDR3 nucleotides read TGTGCCAGCAGTTACCCCCTTTCGTCGGGACAGGGATCGGGACTAGTCGACATTGAGCAGTTCTTC. It encodes CASSYPLSSGQGSGLVDIEQFF.

This clonotype has just a few counts. The chain recombines TRBV7-9 with TRBJ2-1; tentatively, D is TRBD2 (6 bases). Germline V gives CDR1 SEHNR, CDR2 FQNEAQ (reference sequence). The CDR3 sequence is 19 residues long. Trimming stripped 4 bases from V and 4 bases from J, with 26 bases between. CDR3 DNA: TGTGCCAGCAGCTCGATTTTTACGGGGGTACGGGATGGGTACAATGAGCAGTTCTTC. This codes for CASSSIFTGVRDGYNEQFF.

This clonotype was counted many times. The V call is TRBV28, the J call TRBJ1-1; TRBD1 matches 11 bases. Germline CDR1 MDHEN, CDR2 SYDVKM. The V gene end was trimmed by 2 bases and the J gene end by 5 bases; junction bases not matched to a gene: 4. This CDR3 comprises 15 residues. CDR3 nucleotides: TGTGCCAGCAGTTTAGCGGGGACAGGGGGTACTGAAGCTTTCTTT. It specifies CASSLAGTGGTEAFF.

Many counts were recorded for this clonotype. The gene calls are TRBV6-4 and TRBJ1-6; D unclear. Germline CDR1 MRHNA, CDR2 SNTAGT. The ends were cut back, 5 bases at V and 8 bases at J, with 10 bases in the middle. CDR3 length equals 13 residues. The CDR3, as DNA: TGTGCCAGCAGTTTGACGGGAGATTCACCCCTCCACTTT. This encodes CASSLTGDSPLHF.

This clonotype has at least ten counts. This chain joins TRBV28 and TRBJ2-7, with 12 bases matching TRBD2. CDR3 length: 20 residues. Germline CDR1 MDHEN, CDR2 SYDVKM. V shed 3 bases and J 0 bases; nucleotides not matched to a gene: 15. In DNA form, the CDR3 reads TGTGCCAGCAGTTTCCATATGGCCGTTTGGACTAGCGGGGCCTCCTACGAGCAGTACTTC. Protein: CASSFHMAVWTSGASYEQYF. The variable domain in full, with the rest retrieved from reference TRBV28 and TRBJ2-7, is DVKVTQSSRYLVKRTGEKVFLECVQDMDHENMFWYRQDPGLGLRLIYFSYDVKMKEKGDIPEGYSVSREKKERFSLILESASTNQTSMYLCASSFHMAVWTSGASYEQYFGPGTRLTVT.

In its sample, this clonotype was seen many times. The chain is built from TRBV5-1 and TRBJ2-7; D not resolved. V was trimmed by 0 bases and J by 6 bases, leaving 13 bases between them. The germline V gene encodes CDR1 SGHRS and CDR2 YFSETQ. The CDR3 consists of 14 residues. The CDR3 protein is CASSLAPVLFEQYF. The DNA of the CDR3 is TGCGCCAGCAGCTTGGCCCCTGTCCTTTTCGAGCAGTACTTC. Complete variable domain (other parts from reference TRBV5-1 and TRBJ2-7): KAGVTQTPRYLIKTRGQQVTLSCSPISGHRSVSWYQQTPGQGLQFLFEYFSETQRNKGNFPGRFSGRQFSNSRSEMNVSTLELGDSALYLCASSLAPVLFEQYFGPGTRLTVT.

This clonotype was observed a few times. The CDR3 nucleotides are TGTGCCAGCAGCTTGGGTTCGGTCGGCTCCTACGAGCAGTACTTC. It codes for CASSLGSVGSYEQYF. V and J are TRBV7-9 and TRBJ2-7; no definite D call. This CDR3 comprises 15 residues. V lost 3 bases to trimming and J lost 0 bases, with 12 bases between them. Per germline, CDR1 SEHNR and CDR2 FQNEAQ (reference sequence).

This clonotype appeared many times. V usage is TRBV12-3 or TRBV12-4 and J usage is TRBJ1-6, with 8 bases lining up with TRBD1. Unmatched junction bases numbered 10, after V lost 6 bases and J lost 0 bases. This CDR3 contains 18 residues. Here the CDR3 reads CASSRTGQGSSYNSPLHF. Written as DNA, the CDR3 is TGTGCCAGCAGCCGTACCGGACAGGGAAGCTCCTATAATTCACCCCTCCACTTT.